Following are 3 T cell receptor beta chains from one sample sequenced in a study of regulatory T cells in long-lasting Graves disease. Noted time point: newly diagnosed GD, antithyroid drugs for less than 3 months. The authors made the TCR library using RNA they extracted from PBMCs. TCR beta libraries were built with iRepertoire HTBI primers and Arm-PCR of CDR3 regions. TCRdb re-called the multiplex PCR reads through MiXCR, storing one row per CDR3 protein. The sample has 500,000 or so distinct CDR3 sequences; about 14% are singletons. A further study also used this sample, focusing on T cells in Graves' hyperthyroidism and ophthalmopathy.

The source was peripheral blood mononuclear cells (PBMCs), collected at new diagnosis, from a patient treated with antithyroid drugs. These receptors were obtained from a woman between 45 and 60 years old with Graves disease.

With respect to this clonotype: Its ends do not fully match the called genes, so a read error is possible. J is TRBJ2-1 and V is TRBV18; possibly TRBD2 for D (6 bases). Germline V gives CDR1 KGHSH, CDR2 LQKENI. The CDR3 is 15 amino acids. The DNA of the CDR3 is TGTGGCAGCTCACCCGGGGGACGCTCCTACAATGAGCAGTTCTTC. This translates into CGSSPGGRSYNEQFF.

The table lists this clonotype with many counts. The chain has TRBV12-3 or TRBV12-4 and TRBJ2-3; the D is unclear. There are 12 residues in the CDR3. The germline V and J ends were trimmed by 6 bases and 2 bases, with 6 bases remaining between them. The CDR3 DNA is TGTGCCAGCAGAAGGACCACAGATACGCAGTATTTT. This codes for CASRRTTDTQYF.

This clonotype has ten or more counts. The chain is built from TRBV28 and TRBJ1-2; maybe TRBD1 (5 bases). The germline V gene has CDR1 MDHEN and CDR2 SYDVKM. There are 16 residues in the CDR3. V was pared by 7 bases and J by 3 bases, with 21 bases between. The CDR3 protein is CASTEIAARVDYGYTF. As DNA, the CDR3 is TGTGCCAGCACCGAAATAGCGGCCAGGGTGGACTATGGCTACACCTTC.